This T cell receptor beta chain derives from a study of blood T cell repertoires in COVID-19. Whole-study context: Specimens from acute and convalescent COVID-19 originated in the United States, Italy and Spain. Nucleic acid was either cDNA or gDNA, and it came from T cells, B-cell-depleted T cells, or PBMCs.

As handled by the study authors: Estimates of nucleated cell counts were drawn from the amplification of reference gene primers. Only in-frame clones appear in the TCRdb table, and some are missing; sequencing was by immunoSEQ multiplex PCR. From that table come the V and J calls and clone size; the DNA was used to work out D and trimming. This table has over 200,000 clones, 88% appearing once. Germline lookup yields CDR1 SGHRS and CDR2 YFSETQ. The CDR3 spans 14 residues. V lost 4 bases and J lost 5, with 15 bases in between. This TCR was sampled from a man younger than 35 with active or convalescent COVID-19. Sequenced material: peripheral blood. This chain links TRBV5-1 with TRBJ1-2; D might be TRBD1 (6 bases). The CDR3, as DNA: TGCGCCAGCAGCCCCGCACGGGGGGCTTATGGCTACACCTTC. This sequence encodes CASSPARGAYGYTF. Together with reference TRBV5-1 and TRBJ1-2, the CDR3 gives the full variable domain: KAGVTQTPRYLIKTRGQQVTLSCSPISGHRSVSWYQQTPGQGLQFLFEYFSETQRNKGNFPGRFSGRQFSNSRSEMNVSTLELGDSALYLCASSPARGAYGYTFGSGTRLTVV.